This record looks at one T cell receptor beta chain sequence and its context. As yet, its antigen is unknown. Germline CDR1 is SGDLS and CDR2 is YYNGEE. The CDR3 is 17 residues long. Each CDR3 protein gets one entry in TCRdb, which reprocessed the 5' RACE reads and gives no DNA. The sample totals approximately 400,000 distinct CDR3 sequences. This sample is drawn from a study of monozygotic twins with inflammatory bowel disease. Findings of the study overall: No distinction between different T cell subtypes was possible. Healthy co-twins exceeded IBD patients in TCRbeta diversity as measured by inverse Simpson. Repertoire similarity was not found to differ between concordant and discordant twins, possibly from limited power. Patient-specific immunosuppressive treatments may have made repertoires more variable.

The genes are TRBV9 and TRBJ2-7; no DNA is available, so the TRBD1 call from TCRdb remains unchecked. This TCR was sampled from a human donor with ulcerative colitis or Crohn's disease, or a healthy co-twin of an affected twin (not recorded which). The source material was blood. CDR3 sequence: CASSEGQGNLQSYEQYF.